A selection of T cell receptor beta chains follows, all from one sample in a study of lymphopenia after photon versus proton radiotherapy. Profiled with immunoSEQ multiplex PCR; TCRdb holds only in-frame clones, not every one. Of about 25,000 clones in the sample, around 83% are singletons; the top ten hold roughly 3.5%. The sequencing used peripheral blood, collected from a patient treated with photon-based radiotherapy. The receptors here all came from a woman between 45 and 60 years old with pancreatic cancer. The CDR3 runs from the conserved cysteine through the conserved F or W. Fields, in order: V gene, D gene, J gene, clone size, CDR3 DNA, CDR3 protein. D genes are given only for firm matches. Clone sizes are given selectively: once, few, many, or a class where the clone is expanded.

TRBV4-2	NA	TRBJ2-5	NA	TGTGCCAGCAGCCAAGAGAGTCTTACAGCCCAAGAGACCCAGTACTTC	CASSQESLTAQETQYF
TRBV19	NA	TRBJ1-4	NA	TGTGCCAGTAGTATAGACGACAGGAGAGATGAAAAACTGTTTTTT	CASSIDDRRDEKLFF
TRBV19	NA	TRBJ2-7	NA	TGTGCCAGTAGTATGGGTGTGGGAGACGAGCAGTACTTC	CASSMGVGDEQYF
TRBV7-8	NA	TRBJ2-7	NA	TGTGCCAGCAGCCCGGGGAACTCCTACGAGCAGTACTTC	CASSPGNSYEQYF
TRBV5-4	NA	TRBJ2-3	NA	TGTGCCAGCAGCTTGGATCTTGGTACGCAGTATTTT	CASSLDLGTQYF
TRBV2	TRBD1	TRBJ1-2	once	TGTGCCAGTGTTACGACAGGGACGGCCTATGGCTACACCTTC	CASVTTGTAYGYTF
TRBV5-1	NA	TRBJ2-3	NA	TGCGCCAGCAGCTTGGCCGGGCGGACTAGCACAGATACGCAGTATTTT	CASSLAGRTSTDTQYF
TRBV6-4	NA	TRBJ1-1	NA	TGTGCCAGCAGTACAGAGATGAACACTGAAGCTTTCTTT	CASSTEMNTEAFF
TRBV6-6	TRBD1	TRBJ1-1	NA	TGTGCCAGCAGTTCCGACAGGGTCGGCACTGAAGCTTTCTTT	CASSSDRVGTEAFF
TRBV19	TRBD2	TRBJ2-7	NA	TGTGCCAGTAGTAGCAGCGGGAGTTCCTACGAGCAGTACTTC	CASSSSGSSYEQYF
TRBV30	NA	TRBJ2-4	NA	TGTGCCTGGAGTGGGACGGCGGCGGACATTCAGTACTTC	CAWSGTAADIQYF
TRBV28	NA	TRBJ2-7	NA	TGTGCCAGCAGTTTGGAGGGGGCGTTCTACGAGCAGTACTTC	CASSLEGAFYEQYF
TRBV13	NA	TRBJ1-1	NA	TGTGCCAGCAGCTTAGGCCAAGGGGGAAACACTGAAGCTTTCTTT	CASSLGQGGNTEAFF
TRBV28	TRBD2	TRBJ2-5	NA	TGTGCCAGCAGTCAACTAGCGGCCTCAAAAGAGACCCAGTACTTC	CASSQLAASKETQYF
TRBV4-1	NA	TRBJ2-3	NA	TGCGCCAGCAGCCAAGATAGGGGAGATACGCAGTATTTT	CASSQDRGDTQYF
TRBV9	NA	TRBJ1-4	NA	TGTGCCAGCAGCGTAGCGGCAGGCCACCTACCCAATGAAAAACTGTTTTTT	CASSVAAGHLPNEKLFF
TRBV10-2	NA	TRBJ2-3	NA	TGCGCCAGCACCTCGACAGACACAGATACGCAGTATTTT	CASTSTDTDTQYF